This T cell receptor (beta chain) was recorded in a study of blood T cell repertoires in COVID-19. Looking at the study overall: The samples span acute and convalescent COVID-19 from the United States, Italy and Spain.

Authors' data handling: Cell counts per sample came from amplifying reference gene primers. Generated by immunoSEQ multiplex PCR, the TCRdb table keeps only in-frame clones and is missing some. D and trimming were read from the DNA, whereas the V and J calls and clone size are those reported in that table. There are hundreds of thousands of clones in the sample; approximately 86% occur only once, and less than 2.5% lies in the top ten. Trimming cost V 5 bases and J 0 bases; bases outside gene matches: 6. Per the germline V gene, CDR1 is SGHVS and CDR2 is FNYEAQ. The CDR3 contains 15 residues. The genes are TRBV7-6 and TRBJ2-7, with 8 bases aligning to TRBD1. The sequencing sample was made of peripheral blood. The receptor was derived from a woman aged 25 to 39 who had recovered from COVID-19. CDR3 residues: CASSTTGGHSYEQYF. The CDR3 DNA reads TGTGCCAGCAGCACCACAGGGGGACACTCCTACGAGCAGTACTTC.